This T cell receptor (beta chain) was documented in a study of metastatic and nonmetastatic thyroid tumors. For the study at large: Comparison of repertoires was carried out across blood and tumor or nodule tissue from malignant and benign thyroid patients.

This clone was found many times. Its antigen is not known. Study results and limitations: Reported TCR beta diversity, measured in blood and tumor, was significantly higher for malignant thyroid tumors than for benign nodules.

Original processing methods: Across clinicopathological groups, CDR3 differences served as the basis for building a distant-metastasis classifier for papillary thyroid cancer. Through MiXCR, TCRdb re-clonotyped the PCR reads. TCRdb, rather than the study authors, made the V and J calls. The sample holds about 90,000 clones, approximately 9% seen once. Ahead of thyroid surgery, no patient had received treatment of any kind. The receptor was isolated from a female donor with papillary thyroid cancer or a benign thyroid nodule (not recorded which). Some clones in this sample may be carry-over from other donors' samples. Specimen: blood.

The CDR3 coding sequence is TGTGCCAGCAGCTTAGGGAGGCGGGGGGCGAGCACAGATACGCAGTATTTT. It translates to CASSLGRRGASTDTQYF. The chain recombines TRBV11-2 with TRBJ2-3; 8 nucleotides line up with TRBD2. After removal of 1 base from V and 0 bases from J, the junction contained 6 bases not matched to a gene. Per the germline V gene, CDR1 is SGHAT and CDR2 is FQNNGV. This CDR3 is built from 17 residues.